This T cell receptor (beta chain) stems from a study of T cells in Graves' hyperthyroidism and ophthalmopathy. General study results and limits: Most expanded thyroid clonotypes above 0.001 also appeared in blood. In simple terms, a model built on 13 V-J features told ophthalmopathy apart from stable hyperthyroidism.

RNA transcripts served as the template for amplifying TCR beta CDR3 regions. First-round RT-PCR of the TCR CDR3 relied on the HTBI primer set. TCRdb itself ran the multiplex PCR reads through MiXCR, one entry per CDR3 protein. Among around 350,000 distinct CDR3 sequences, less than 15% were seen once, and the ten largest hold 9.2%. This clonotype was seen only a few times. The antigen remains undetermined. Hyperthyroidism patients were newly diagnosed, had disease duration under 2 months, and were aged 18 to 65 years. Diagnoses rested on clinical symptoms, serum thyroxine and TRAb, thyroid ultrasound and orbital computed tomography. Germline V CDR1 and CDR2: MNHNS, SASEGT. Trimming removed 6 bases from V and 6 bases from J, with 14 bases in between. The CDR3 covers 13 residues.

The V and J genes are TRBV6-1 and TRBJ1-2; D is possibly TRBD1 (5 bases). This sequence originates from a woman under 30 with Graves' hyperthyroidism. Specimen: blood. The CDR3 sequence: CASSSPGYHGYTF. The CDR3 DNA follows: TGTGCCAGCAGCTCGCCAGGGTATCATGGCTACACCTTC.